The 6 T cell receptor beta chains listed next were all sequenced from one sample in a study of identical twins. TCRdb itself ran the 5' RACE reads through MiXCR, one entry per CDR3 protein. The sample carries some 330,000 distinct CDR3 sequences, approximately 10% recorded once. Sample: naive T cells sorted from blood. The receptors were gathered from a woman between 50 and 59 years old in good health.

This clonotype was counted a few times. The chain couples TRBV4-1 to TRBJ1-1; D call uncertain. V dropped 0 bases and J dropped 1 base, with 9 bases sitting between them. There are 15 residues in the CDR3. Per the germline V gene, CDR1 is MGHRA and CDR2 is YSYEKL. The CDR3 nucleotides are TGCGCCAGCAGCCAAGATTGGGCAGCGAACACTGAAGCTTTCTTT. Translating gives CASSQDWAANTEAFF.

Many counts were recorded for this clonotype. The chain combines TRBV29-1 with TRBJ2-1; 7 bases agree with TRBD2. CDR1 and CDR2 (germline): SQVTM, ANQGSEA. Trimming removed 4 bases from V and 8 bases from J; junction bases left unmatched: 5. The CDR3 is made up of 12 amino acids. CDR3 DNA sequence: TGCAGCGTTGGGGGGGGGAGCCATGAGCAGTTCTTC. Protein product: CSVGGGSHEQFF.

This clonotype was counted between two and nine times. The rearrangement links TRBV12-3 or TRBV12-4 to TRBJ1-4; TRBD1 matches 7 bases. The CDR3 spans 14 residues. Trimming took 8 bases from V and 7 from J; bases not matched to a gene: 10. CDR3 in amino acids: CASRAPGGIEKLFF. CDR3 bases: TGTGCCAGCCGGGCTCCAGGGGGGATTGAAAAACTGTTTTTT.

This clonotype was recorded many times. One end of the junction is discordant with germline, which a read error may explain. This chain joins TRBV7-9 and TRBJ2-7; D uncertain. Germline lookup yields CDR1 SEHNR and CDR2 FQNEAQ (reference sequence). The CDR3 is 11 residues long. In nucleotides, the CDR3 is TGTGCCAGCAGTTTAGTCGGCGAGCAGTACTTC. Amino acids: CASSLVGEQYF.

V is TRBV3-1 and J is TRBJ2-5; D unclear. Germline CDR1 and CDR2: LGHDT and YNNKEL (reference sequence). Trimming stripped 1 base from V and 4 bases from J, with 13 bases between. The CDR3 runs to 15 residues. CDR3 sequence: CASSQATLIRETQYF. The CDR3 nucleotides read TGTGCCAGCAGCCAAGCTACCCTAATACGAGAGACCCAGTACTTC.

Ten or more counts support this clonotype. This chain uses TRBV12-3 or TRBV12-4 with TRBJ2-3, with 10 bases aligning to TRBD2. CDR3 size: 15 residues. Trimming removed 7 bases from V and 3 bases from J; junction bases left unmatched: 7. CDR3 sequence: CASNLGGLATDTQYF. CDR3 sequence (DNA): TGTGCCAGCAACCTTGGGGGACTAGCGACAGATACGCAGTATTTT.